This T cell receptor (beta chain) was captured by sequencing in a study of cytomegalovirus exposure and HLA in healthy donors. At the level of the study: Unique TCR beta sequences numbering some 120 million came from roughly 180 million T cells in an earlier analysis.

Broader study findings: Using the classifier, cytomegalovirus status was reportedly diagnosed with high specificity and sensitivity. Association with HLA alleles at 0.05 false discovery rate was found for around 17,000 TCR beta sequences in a later analysis.

The primer mix had 60 Vbeta and 13 Jbeta primers. TCRdb's table, derived via immunoSEQ multiplex PCR, lists solely in-frame clones and lacks some. The repertoire has about 85,000 clones, under 90% of them found once; the top ten carry around 32%. Trimming took off 6 bases at V and 5 bases at J, with 5 bases between the two ends. There are 11 residues in the CDR3. Germline V gene data show CDR1 as SNHLY and CDR2 as FYNNEI. This clone occurred a few times. Its antigen is as yet unknown. All donors participated as healthy donors of bone marrow. This chain uses TRBV2 with TRBJ2-1; TRBD2 is a possible D gene (5 bases). The sample was PBMCs. The source of this sequence is a man aged 50 to 60 in good health and CMV-seropositive. In DNA, the CDR3 is TGTGCCAGCAGCGGGGACAATGAGCAGTTCTTC. Its protein product is CASSGDNEQFF.